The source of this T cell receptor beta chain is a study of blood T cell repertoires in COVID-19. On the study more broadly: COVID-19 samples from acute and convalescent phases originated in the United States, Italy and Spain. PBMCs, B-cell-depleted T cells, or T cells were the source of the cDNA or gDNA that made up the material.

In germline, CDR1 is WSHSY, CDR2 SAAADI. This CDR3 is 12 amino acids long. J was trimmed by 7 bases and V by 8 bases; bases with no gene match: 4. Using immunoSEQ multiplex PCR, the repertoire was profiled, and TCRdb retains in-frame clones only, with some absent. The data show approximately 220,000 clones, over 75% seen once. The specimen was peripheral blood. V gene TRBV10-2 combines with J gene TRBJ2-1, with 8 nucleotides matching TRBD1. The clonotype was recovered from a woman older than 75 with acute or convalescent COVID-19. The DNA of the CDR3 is TGCGCCAGCGGGACAGGTGGAAATGAGCAGTTCTTC. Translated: CASGTGGNEQFF.